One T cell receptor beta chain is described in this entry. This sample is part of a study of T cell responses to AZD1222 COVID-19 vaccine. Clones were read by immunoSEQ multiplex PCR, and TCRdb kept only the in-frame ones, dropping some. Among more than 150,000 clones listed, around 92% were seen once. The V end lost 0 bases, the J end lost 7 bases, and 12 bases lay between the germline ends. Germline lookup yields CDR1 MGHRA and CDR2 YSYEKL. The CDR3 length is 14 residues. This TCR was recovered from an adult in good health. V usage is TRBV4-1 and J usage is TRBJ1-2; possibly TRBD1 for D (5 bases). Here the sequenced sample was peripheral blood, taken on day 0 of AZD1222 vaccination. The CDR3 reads CASSQEGRVSGYTF. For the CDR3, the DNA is TGCGCCAGCAGCCAAGAGGGCAGGGTCAGTGGCTACACCTTC.